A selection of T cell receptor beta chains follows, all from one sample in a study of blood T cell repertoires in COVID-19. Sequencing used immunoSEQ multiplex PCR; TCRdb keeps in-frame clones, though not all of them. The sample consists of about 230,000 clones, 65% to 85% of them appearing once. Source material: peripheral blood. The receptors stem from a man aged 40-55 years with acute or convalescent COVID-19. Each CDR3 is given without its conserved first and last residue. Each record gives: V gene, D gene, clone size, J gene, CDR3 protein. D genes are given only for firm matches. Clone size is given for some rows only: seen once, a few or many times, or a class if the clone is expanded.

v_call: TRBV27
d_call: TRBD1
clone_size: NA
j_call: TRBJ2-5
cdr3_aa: ASSSYRGLRETQY

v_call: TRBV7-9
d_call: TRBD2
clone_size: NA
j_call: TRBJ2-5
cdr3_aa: ASSLALAGADQETQY

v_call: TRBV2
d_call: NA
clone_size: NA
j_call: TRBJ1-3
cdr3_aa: ASSEMGAQGNTIY

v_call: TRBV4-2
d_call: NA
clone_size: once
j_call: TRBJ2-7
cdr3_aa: ASSQNTGRVEQY

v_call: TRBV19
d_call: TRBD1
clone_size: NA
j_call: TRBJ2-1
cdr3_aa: ASSISGQGYNEQF

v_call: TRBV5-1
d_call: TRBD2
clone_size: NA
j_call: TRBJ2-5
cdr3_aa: ASSLGGREETQY

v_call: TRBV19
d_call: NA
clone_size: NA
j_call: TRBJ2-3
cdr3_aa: ASRRTARTDTQY

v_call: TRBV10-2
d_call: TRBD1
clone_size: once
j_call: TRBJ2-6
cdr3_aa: ASIRDRGVHSGANVLT

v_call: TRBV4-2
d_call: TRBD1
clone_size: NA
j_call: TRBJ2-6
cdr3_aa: ASSQDRTGGAGANVLT

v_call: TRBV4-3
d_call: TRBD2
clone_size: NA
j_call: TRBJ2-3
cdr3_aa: ASSPRAGGSTDTQY

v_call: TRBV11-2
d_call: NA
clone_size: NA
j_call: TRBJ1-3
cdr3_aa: ASSSVYSGNTIY

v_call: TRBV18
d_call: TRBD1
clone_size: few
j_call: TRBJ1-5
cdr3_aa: ASSSGRTGPQH

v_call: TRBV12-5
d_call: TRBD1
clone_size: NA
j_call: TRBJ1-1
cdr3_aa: ASGTYGQDWSF

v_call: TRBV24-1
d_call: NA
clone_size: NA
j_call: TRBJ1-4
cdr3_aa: ATSATGEKLF

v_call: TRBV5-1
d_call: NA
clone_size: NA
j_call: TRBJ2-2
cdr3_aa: ASSLGLVGGELF

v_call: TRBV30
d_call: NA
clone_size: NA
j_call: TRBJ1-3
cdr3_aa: AWSADRWGVSGNTIY

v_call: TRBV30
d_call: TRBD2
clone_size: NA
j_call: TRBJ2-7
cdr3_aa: AWTLGSGRFKQY

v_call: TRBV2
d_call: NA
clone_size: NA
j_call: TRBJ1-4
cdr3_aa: ASSPDGATNEKLF

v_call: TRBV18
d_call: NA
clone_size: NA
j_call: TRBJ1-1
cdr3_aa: ASSPYTRVNTEAF

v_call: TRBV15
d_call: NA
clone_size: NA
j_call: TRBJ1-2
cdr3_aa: ATSRQGRHTESGYT

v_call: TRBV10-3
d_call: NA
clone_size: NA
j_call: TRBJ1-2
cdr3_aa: ATRINYGYT

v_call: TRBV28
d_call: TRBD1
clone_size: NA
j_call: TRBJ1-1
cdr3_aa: ASTSYRGITEAF

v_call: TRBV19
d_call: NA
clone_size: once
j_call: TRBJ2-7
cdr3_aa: ASSMGAGAGIGEQY

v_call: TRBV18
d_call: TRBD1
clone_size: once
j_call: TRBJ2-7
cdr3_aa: ASSSTTGVLYEQY

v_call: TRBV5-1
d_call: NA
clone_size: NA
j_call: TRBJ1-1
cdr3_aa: ASSWAQGTEAF

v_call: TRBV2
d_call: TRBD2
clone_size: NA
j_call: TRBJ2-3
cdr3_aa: AASGSVDTQY

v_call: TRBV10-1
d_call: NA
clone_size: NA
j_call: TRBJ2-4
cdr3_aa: ASSDGLLAKNIQY

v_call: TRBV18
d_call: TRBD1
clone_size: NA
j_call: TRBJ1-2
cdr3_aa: ASSPGQGNYGYT

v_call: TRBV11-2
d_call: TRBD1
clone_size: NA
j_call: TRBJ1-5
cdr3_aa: ASSYPYDREANQPQH

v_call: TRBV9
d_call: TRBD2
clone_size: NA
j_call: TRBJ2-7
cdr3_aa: ASSVDSSGSEQY

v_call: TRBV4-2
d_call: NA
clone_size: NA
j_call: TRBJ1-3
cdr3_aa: ASSQAEISGNTIY

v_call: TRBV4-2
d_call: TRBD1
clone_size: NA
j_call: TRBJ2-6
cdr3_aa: ASSPYGTGGWMSGANVLT

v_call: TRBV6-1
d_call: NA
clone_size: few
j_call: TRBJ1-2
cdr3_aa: ASSEVGVGYT

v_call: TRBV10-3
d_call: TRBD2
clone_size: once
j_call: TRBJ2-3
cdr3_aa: AISDPAGEGNTQY

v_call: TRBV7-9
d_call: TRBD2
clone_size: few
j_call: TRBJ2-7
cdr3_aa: ASSSYLAGMYEQY

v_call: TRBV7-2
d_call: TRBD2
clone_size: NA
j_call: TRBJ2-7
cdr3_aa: ASSTGWGGSYEQY

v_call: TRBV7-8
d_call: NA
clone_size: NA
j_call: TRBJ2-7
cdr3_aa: ASSSEFRLVREQY

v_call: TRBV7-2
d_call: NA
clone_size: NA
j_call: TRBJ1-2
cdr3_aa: ASSFGTAGYGYT

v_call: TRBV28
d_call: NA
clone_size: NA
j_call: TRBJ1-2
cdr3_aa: ASSFRTQSLYGYT

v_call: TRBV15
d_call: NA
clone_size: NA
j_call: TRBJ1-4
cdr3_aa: ATSRETGTATNEKLF

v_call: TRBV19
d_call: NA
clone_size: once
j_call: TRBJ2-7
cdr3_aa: ASSIMAETYEQY

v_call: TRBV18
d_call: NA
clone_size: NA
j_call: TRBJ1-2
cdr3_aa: ASSPGGTYGYT

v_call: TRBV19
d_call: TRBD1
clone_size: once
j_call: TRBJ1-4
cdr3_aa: ASSRDRDEKLF

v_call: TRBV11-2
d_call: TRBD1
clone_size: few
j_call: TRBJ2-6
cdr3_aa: ASSKTGVSGANVLT

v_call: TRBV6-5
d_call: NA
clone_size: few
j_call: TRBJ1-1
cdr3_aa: ASSPPVGRAPEAF

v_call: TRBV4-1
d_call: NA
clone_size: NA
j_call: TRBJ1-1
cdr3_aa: ASSQDMGPTEAF

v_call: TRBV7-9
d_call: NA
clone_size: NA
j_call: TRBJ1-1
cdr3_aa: ASSLRSGFNTEAF

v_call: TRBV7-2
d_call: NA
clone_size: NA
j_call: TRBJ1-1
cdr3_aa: ASSLQGEGTEAF

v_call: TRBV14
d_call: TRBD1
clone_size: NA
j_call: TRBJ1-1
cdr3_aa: ASSKQGPTEAF

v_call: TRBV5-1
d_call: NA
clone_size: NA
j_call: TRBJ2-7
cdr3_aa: ASSLDKIISYEQY

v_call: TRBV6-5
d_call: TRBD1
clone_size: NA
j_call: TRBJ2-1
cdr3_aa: ASSSRGQVYNEQF

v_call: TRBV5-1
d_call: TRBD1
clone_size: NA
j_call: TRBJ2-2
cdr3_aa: AGGTGGTGELF

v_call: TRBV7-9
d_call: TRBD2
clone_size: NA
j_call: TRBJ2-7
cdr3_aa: ASSLGLAAYYEQY

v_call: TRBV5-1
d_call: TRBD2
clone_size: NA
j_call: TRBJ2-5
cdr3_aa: ASSWSGTRRQETQY

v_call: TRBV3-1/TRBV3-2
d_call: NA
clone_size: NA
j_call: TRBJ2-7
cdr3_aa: ASSPRVSYEQY

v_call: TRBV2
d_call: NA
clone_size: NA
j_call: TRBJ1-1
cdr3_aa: ASGLGIRQEAF

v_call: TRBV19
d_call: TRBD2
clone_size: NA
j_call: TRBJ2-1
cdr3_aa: ASSILAGGPYNEQF

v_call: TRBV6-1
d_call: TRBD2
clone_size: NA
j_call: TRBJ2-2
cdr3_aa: ASSAKAGADDTGELF

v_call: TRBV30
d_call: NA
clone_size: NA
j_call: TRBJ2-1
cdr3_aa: AWSLGGVGEQF